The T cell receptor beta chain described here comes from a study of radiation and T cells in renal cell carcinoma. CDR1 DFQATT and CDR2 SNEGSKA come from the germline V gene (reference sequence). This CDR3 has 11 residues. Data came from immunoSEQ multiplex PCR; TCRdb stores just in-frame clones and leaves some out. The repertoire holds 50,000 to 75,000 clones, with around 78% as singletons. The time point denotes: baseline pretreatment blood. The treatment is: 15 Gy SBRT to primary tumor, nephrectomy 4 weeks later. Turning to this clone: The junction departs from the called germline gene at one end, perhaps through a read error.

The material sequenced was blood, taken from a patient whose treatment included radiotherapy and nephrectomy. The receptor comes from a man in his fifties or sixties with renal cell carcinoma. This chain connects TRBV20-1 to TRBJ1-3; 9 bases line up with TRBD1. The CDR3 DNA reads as TGCAGTGCTCCTCGACAGGGGGTAGATCATTTT. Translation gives CSAPRQGVDHF.